The clone carrying this TCR beta chain has more than one count but fewer than ten. Its cognate antigen is unknown. This specimen belongs to a study of T cells in Graves' hyperthyroidism and ophthalmopathy. Study-level results: Ophthalmopathy cases were set apart from stable hyperthyroidism by a 13 V-J model.

Cells are PBMCs isolated from roughly 10 ml of fresh blood. Amplification targeted TCR beta CDR3 regions from RNA transcripts. Researchers ran a first-round RT-PCR on the TCR CDR3 using the HTBI primer set. TCRdb independently ran MiXCR on the multiplex PCR reads; one entry per CDR3 protein. The sample contains about 400,000 distinct CDR3 sequences, 14% of which appear only once. The CDR3 length is 19 residues. CDR1 and CDR2 (germline): ENHRY, SYGVKD. Trimming at V came to 0 bases and at J to 7 bases, leaving 12 bases not matched to a gene. Specimen: blood. This TCR derives from a woman aged 25 to 39 with Graves' ophthalmopathy. The chain joins TRBV10-3 to TRBJ2-1; 13 bases align to TRBD2. The CDR3 DNA reads TGTGCCATCAGTGAGTCGACTAGCGGGGGGCCGGGTGTTGGGAATGAGCAGTTCTTC. As protein: CAISESTSGGPGVGNEQFF.